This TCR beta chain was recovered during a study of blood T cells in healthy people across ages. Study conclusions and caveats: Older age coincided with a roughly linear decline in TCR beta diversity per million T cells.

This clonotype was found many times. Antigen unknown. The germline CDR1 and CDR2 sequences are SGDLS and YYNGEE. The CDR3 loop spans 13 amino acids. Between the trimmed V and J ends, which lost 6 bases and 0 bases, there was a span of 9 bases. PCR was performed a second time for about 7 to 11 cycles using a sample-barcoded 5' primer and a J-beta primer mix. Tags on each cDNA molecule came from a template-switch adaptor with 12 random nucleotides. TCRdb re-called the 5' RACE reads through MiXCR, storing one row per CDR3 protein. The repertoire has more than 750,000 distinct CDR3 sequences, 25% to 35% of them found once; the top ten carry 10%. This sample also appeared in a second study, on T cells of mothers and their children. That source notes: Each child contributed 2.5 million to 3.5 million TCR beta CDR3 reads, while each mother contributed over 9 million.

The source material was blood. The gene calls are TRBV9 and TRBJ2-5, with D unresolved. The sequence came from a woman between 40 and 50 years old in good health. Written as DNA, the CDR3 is TGTGCCAGCAAGCCAGCAAACCAAGAGACCCAGTACTTC. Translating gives CASKPANQETQYF.